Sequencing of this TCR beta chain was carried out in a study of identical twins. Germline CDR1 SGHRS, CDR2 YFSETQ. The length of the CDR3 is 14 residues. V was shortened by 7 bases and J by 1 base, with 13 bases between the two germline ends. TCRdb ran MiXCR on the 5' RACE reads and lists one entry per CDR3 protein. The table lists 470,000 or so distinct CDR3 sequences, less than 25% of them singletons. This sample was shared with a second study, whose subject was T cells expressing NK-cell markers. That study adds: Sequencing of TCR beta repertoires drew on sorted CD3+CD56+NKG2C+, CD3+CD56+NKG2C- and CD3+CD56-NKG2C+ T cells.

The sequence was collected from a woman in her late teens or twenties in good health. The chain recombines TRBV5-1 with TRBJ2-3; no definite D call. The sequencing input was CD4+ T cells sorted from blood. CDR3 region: CASGTASRTDTQYF. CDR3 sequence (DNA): TGCGCCAGCGGTACAGCATCTCGCACAGATACGCAGTATTTT.